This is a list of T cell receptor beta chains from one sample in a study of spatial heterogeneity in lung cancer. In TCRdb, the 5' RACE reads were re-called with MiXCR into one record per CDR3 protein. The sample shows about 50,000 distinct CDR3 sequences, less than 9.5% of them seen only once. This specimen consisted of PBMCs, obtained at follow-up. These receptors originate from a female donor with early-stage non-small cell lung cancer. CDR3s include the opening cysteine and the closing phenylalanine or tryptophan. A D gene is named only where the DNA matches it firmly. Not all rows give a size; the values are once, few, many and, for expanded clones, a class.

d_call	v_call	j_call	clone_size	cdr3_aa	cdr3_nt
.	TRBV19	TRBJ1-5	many	CASKESPDSQPQHF	TGTGCCAGTAAGGAGTCCCCCGATTCTCAGCCCCAGCATTTT
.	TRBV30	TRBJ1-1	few	CAWSERGRGYTEAFF	TGTGCCTGGAGTGAACGGGGAAGGGGCTACACTGAAGCTTTCTTT
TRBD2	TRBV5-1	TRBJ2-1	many	CASSLAPSGGGGANEQFF	TGCGCCAGCAGCTTGGCCCCCTCTGGGGGCGGGGGGGCCAATGAGCAGTTCTTC
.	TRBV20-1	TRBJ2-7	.	CSARTPSSYEQYF	TGCAGTGCTAGAACCCCGAGCTCCTACGAGCAGTACTTC
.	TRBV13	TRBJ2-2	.	CASSYSENTGELFF	TGTGCCAGCAGCTACAGCGAGAACACCGGGGAGCTGTTTTTT
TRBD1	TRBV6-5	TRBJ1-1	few	CASYRGMNTEAFF	TGTGCCAGTTACAGGGGGATGAACACTGAAGCTTTCTTT
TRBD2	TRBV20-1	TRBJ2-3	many	CSASKAGGSDTQYF	TGCAGTGCTAGTAAAGCGGGGGGGTCCGATACGCAGTATTTT
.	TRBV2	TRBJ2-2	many	CASLRQNTGELFF	TGTGCCAGTCTGCGACAGAACACCGGGGAGCTGTTTTTT
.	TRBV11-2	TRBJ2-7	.	CASSFMQRNYEQYF	TGTGCCAGCAGCTTTATGCAGCGGAACTACGAGCAGTACTTC
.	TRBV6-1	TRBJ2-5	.	CASIRDFLKQETQYF	TGTGCCAGCATCAGGGACTTCCTCAAACAAGAGACCCAGTACTTC
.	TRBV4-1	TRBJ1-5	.	CASSHRWDTDLSNQPQHF	TGCGCCAGCAGCCACCGCTGGGACACCGACCTTAGCAATCAGCCCCAGCATTTT
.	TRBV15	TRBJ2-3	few	CATSRAALADTQYF	TGTGCCACCAGCAGAGCGGCCCTAGCAGATACGCAGTATTTT
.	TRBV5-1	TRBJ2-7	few	CASSFDGAQEQYF	TGCGCCAGCAGCTTTGACGGGGCGCAGGAGCAGTACTTC
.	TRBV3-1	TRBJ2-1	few	CASSQGGAAYNEQFF	TGTGCCAGCAGCCAAGGCGGGGCCGCCTACAATGAGCAGTTCTTC
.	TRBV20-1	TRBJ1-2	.	CSRPVNYGYTF	TGCAGTCGTCCCGTTAACTATGGCTACACCTTC
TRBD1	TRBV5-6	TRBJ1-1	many	CASSFLDRVDTEAFF	TGTGCCAGCAGCTTCTTGGACAGGGTTGACACTGAAGCTTTCTTT
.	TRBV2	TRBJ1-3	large	CASSWMGLGNTIYF	TGTGCCAGCAGCTGGATGGGGTTGGGAAACACCATATATTTT
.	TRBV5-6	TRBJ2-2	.	CASSLVGSDTGELFF	TGTGCCAGCAGCTTGGTGGGTTCGGACACCGGGGAGCTGTTTTTT
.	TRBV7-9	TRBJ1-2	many	CASSAWVTGYTF	TGTGCCAGCAGCGCATGGGTCACTGGCTACACCTTC
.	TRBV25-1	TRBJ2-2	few	CASRVDSGLSGELFF	TGTGCCAGCAGGGTGGACAGCGGTCTCTCCGGGGAGCTGTTTTTT
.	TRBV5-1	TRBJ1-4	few	CASSLGTAREKLFF	TGCGCCAGCAGCTTGGGGACTGCTAGAGAAAAACTGTTTTTT
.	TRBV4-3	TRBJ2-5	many	CASSQGFTGTWEETQYF	TGCGCCAGCAGCCAAGGATTCACCGGGACCTGGGAAGAGACCCAGTACTTC
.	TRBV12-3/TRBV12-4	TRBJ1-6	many	CASRGGGWTPLHF	TGTGCCAGCCGAGGGGGGGGTTGGACACCCCTCCACTTT
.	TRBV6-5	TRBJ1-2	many	CASSYSFLSIHNYGYTF	TGTGCCAGCAGTTACTCTTTTCTTTCGATACATAACTATGGCTACACCTTC
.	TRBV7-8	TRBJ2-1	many	CASSLRVSYNEQFF	TGTGCCAGCAGCTTAAGAGTCTCCTACAATGAGCAGTTCTTC
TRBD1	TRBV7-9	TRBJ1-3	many	CASSLRTGEFGNTIYF	TGTGCCAGCAGCTTAAGGACAGGAGAATTTGGAAACACCATATATTTT
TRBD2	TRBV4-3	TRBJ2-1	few	CASSRVAGGPYNEQFF	TGCGCCAGCAGCCGAGTAGCGGGGGGCCCCTACAATGAGCAGTTCTTC
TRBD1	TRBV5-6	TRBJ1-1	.	CATPGTGTEAFF	TGTGCCACCCCGGGGACAGGAACTGAAGCTTTCTTT
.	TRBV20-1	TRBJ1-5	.	CSASLRRGPQHF	TGCAGTGCTAGTCTAAGGCGGGGGCCCCAGCATTTT
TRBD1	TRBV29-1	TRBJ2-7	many	CSVARGQPYEQYF	TGCAGCGTTGCCCGGGGACAGCCGTACGAGCAGTACTTC
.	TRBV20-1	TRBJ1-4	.	CSATGQTTNEKLFF	TGCAGTGCTACCGGACAGACAACTAATGAAAAACTGTTTTTT
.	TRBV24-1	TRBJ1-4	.	CATRRGNEKLFF	TGTGCCACCCGCAGGGGTAACGAAAAACTGTTTTTT
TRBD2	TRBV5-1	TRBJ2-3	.	CASSLTLAGRTDTQYF	TGCGCCAGCAGCTTGACGTTAGCGGGTCGCACAGATACGCAGTATTTT
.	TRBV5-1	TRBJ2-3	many	CASSRQPDSDTQYF	TGCGCCAGCAGCCGACAACCAGACTCGGATACGCAGTATTTT
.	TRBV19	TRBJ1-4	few	CASRLPGITGEKLFF	TGTGCCAGTCGCCTTCCGGGAATAACGGGTGAAAAACTGTTTTTT
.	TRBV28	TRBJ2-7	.	CASQYYSGEQYF	TGTGCCAGCCAATACTACTCGGGAGAGCAGTACTTC
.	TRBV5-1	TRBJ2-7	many	CASSFPGTYEQYF	TGCGCCAGCAGCTTTCCGGGAACCTACGAGCAGTACTTC
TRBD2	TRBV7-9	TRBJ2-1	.	CASSPRERGVLRSSYNEQFF	TGTGCCAGCAGCCCTCGGGAGCGGGGGGTCCTAAGGAGCTCCTACAATGAGCAGTTCTTC
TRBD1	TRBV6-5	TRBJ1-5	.	CASSCGTGSQPQHF	TGTGCCAGCAGTTGCGGGACAGGGAGTCAGCCCCAGCATTTT
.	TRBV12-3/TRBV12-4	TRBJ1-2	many	CASSPTGKGYTF	TGTGCCAGCAGTCCCACAGGGAAAGGCTACACCTTC
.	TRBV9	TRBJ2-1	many	CASSVVPAEQFF	TGTGCCAGCAGCGTAGTCCCCGCAGAGCAGTTCTTC
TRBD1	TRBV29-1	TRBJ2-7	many	CSAGQGAGEQYF	TGCAGCGCCGGACAGGGGGCGGGTGAGCAGTACTTC
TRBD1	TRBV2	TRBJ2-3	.	CASRDNRDRDTQYF	TGTGCCAGCAGAGACAACCGGGACAGAGATACGCAGTATTTT
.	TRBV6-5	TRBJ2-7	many	CASSSIGGSAPYEQYF	TGTGCCAGCAGTTCGATTGGGGGGTCCGCCCCCTACGAGCAGTACTTC
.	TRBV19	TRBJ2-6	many	CASSEGGTGANVLTF	TGTGCCAGTAGCGAGGGAGGTACCGGGGCCAACGTCCTGACTTTC
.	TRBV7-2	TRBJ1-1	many	CASRAYTGEAFF	TGTGCCAGCAGAGCTTATACGGGTGAAGCTTTCTTT
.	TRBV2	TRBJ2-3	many	CASSESDTQYF	TGTGCCAGCAGTGAGTCAGATACGCAGTATTTT
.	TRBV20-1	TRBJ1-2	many	CSASPQLGYTF	TGCAGTGCTAGTCCGCAACTTGGCTACACCTTC
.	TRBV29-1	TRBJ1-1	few	CSVIRKNTEAFF	TGCAGCGTTATACGGAAGAACACTGAAGCTTTCTTT
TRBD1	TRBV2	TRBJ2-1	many	CASSQGGQGDNEQFF	TGTGCCAGCAGTCAAGGGGGACAGGGAGACAATGAGCAGTTCTTC
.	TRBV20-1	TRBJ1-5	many	CSARLGVSNQPQHF	TGCAGTGCGCGGCTAGGGGTCTCAAATCAGCCCCAGCATTTT
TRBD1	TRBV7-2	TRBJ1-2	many	CASSSLGTGDGYTF	TGTGCCAGCAGCTCCCTCGGGACAGGGGATGGCTACACCTTC
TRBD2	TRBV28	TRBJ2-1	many	CASSFPAGEQFF	TGTGCCAGCAGTTTCCCCGCGGGGGAACAGTTCTTC
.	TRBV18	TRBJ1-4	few	CASSPLEGRGEKLFF	TGTGCCAGCTCACCACTGGAGGGGAGAGGTGAAAAACTGTTTTTT
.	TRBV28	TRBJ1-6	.	CASSLLVNSPLHF	TGTGCCAGCAGTTTATTGGTCAATTCACCCCTCCACTTT
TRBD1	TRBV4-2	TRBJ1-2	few	CASSQESPRDSRGYTF	TGTGCCAGCAGCCAAGAGAGCCCGCGGGACAGTAGGGGCTACACCTTC
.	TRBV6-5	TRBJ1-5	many	CASSLTGGGNQPQHF	TGTGCCAGCAGCCTTACGGGAGGCGGCAATCAGCCCCAGCATTTT